This TCR beta chain was retrieved from a study of T cell responses to AZD1222 COVID-19 vaccine. At the level of the study: Second doses were pooled across both intervals (about 4 or about 12 weeks).

The CDR3 totals 16 residues. From germline, CDR1 is LGHNA and CDR2 YSLEER. Trimming removed 0 bases from V and 0 bases from J, with 9 bases in between. Sequenced by immunoSEQ multiplex PCR; TCRdb stores in-frame clones only, minus some. Among about 130,000 clones listed, less than 95% were seen once. Study results and caveats: No day 14 peak samples; only post-peak repertoires were characterized. A rise in Spike-specific TCR breadth and depth followed two AZD1222 doses. A mostly white British donor set with more females was recruited, and clonal diversity was possibly underestimated.

On this clone itself: Its antigen is not known.

The rearrangement uses TRBV4-3 and TRBJ1-3; D ambiguous. This clonotype was sampled from an adult in good health. The specimen comprised peripheral blood, sampled on day 0 of AZD1222 vaccination. CDR3 bases: TGCGCCAGCAGCCAAGATCGGGCAACCTCTGGAAACACCATATATTTT. Residues: CASSQDRATSGNTIYF.